The clone carrying this T cell receptor (beta chain) is a singleton in its sample. Germline is not matched at one junction end, which may reflect a read error. These data come from a study of cytomegalovirus exposure and HLA in healthy donors. Profiling relied on immunoSEQ multiplex PCR, and the TCRdb table lists in-frame clones only, not all of them. The sample carries fewer than 100,000 clones, 94% recorded once. Germline V lookup: CDR1 SGHTA, CDR2 FQGNSA. The CDR3 loop spans 10 amino acids. The receptor was derived from a woman aged 18-29 years in good health and CMV-seronegative. Source material: PBMCs. The V and J genes are TRBV7-2 and TRBJ1-4; D may be TRBD1 (5 bases). The CDR3 loop is CPPRAGVLFF. The CDR3 nucleotides read TGCCCCCCCCGGGCGGGGGTTCTGTTTTTT.